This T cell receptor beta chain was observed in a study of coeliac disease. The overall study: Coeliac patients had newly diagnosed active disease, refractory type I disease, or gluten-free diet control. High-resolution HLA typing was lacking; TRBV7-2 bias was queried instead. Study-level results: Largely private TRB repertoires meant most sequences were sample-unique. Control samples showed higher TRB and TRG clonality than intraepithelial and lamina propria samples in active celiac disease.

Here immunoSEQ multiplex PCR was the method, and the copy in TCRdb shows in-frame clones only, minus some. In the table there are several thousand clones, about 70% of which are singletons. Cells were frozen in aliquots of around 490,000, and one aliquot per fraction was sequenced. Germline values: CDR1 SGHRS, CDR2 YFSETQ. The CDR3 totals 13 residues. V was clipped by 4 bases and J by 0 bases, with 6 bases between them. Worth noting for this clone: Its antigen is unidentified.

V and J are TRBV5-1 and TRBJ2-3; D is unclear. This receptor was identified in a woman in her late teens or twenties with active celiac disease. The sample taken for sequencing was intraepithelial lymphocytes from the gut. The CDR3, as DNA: TGCGCCAGCAGCCAAACTAGCACAGATACGCAGTATTTT. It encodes CASSQTSTDTQYF. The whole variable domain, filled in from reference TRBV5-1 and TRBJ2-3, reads KAGVTQTPRYLIKTRGQQVTLSCSPISGHRSVSWYQQTPGQGLQFLFEYFSETQRNKGNFPGRFSGRQFSNSRSEMNVSTLELGDSALYLCASSQTSTDTQYFGPGTRLTVL.